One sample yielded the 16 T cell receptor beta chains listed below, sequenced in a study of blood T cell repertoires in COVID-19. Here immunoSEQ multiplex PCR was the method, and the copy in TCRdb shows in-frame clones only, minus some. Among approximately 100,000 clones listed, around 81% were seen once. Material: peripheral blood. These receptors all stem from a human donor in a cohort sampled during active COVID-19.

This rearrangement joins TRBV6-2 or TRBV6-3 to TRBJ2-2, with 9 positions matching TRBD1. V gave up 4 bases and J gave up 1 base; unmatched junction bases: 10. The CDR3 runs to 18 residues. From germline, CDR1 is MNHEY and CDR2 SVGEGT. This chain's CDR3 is CASSSPLGTGKNTGELFF. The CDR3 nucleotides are TGTGCCAGCAGTTCTCCCCTGGGGACAGGGAAGAACACCGGGGAGCTGTTTTTT.

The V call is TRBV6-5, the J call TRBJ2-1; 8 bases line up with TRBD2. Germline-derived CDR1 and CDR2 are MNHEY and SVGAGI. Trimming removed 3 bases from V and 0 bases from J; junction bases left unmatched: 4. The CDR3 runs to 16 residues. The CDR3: CASSYLAGSSYNEQFF. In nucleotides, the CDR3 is TGTGCCAGCAGTTATTTAGCGGGGAGCTCCTACAATGAGCAGTTCTTC.

CDR3 sequence reads: CSASGWAFYEQYF. CDR3 sequence (DNA): TGCAGTGCTAGTGGGTGGGCTTTCTACGAGCAGTACTTC. This sequence joins TRBV20-1 and TRBJ2-7; the D is unclear. Germline V gene lookup returns CDR1 DFQATT and CDR2 SNEGSKA (reference sequence). The V gene lost 3 bases and the J gene lost 3 bases, with 12 bases spanning the gap. The CDR3 spans 13 residues.

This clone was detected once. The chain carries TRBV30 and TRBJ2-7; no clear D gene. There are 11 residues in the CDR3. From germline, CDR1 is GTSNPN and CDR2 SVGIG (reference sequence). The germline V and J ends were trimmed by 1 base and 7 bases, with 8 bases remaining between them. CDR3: CAWSDPLEQYF. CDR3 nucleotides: TGTGCCTGGAGTGACCCCCTAGAGCAGTACTTC.

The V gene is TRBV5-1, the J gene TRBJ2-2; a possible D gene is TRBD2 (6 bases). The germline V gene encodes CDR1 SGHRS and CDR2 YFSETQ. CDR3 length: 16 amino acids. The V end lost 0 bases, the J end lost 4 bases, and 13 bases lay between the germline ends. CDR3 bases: TGCGCCAGCAGCTTGGTCGGCGGGGCAGGCACCGGGGAGCTGTTTTTT. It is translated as CASSLVGGAGTGELFF.

The CDR3 DNA sequence: TGTGCCAGTAGCCTGACCTACAGGGGGGACAGATTGACGCAGTATTTT. This gives the protein CASSLTYRGDRLTQYF. V gene TRBV19 combines with J gene TRBJ2-3; 8 bases are a match to TRBD1. V gave up 6 bases and J gave up 9 bases; unmatched junction bases: 17. Germline V CDR1 and CDR2: LNHDA, SQIVND (reference sequence). The CDR3 has 16 residues.

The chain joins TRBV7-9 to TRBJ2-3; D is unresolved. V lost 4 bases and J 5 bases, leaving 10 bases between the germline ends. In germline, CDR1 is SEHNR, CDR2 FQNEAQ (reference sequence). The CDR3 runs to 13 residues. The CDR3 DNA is TGTGCCAGCAGCTCCCTCATCGGAGATACGCAGTATTTT. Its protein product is CASSSLIGDTQYF.

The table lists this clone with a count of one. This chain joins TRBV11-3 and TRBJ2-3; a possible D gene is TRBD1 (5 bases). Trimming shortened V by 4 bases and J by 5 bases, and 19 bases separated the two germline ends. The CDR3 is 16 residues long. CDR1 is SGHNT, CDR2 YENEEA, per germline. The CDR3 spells CASSSWTGLGEDTQYF. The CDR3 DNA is TGTGCCAGCAGCTCTTGGACCGGGCTAGGGGAAGATACGCAGTATTTT.

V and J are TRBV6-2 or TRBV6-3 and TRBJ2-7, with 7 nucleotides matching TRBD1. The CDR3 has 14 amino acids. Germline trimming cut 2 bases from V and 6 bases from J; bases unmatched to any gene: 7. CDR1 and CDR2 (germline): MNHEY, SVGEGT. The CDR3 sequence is CASSYPRQGTEQYF. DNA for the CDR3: TGTGCCAGCAGTTACCCTCGACAGGGAACCGAGCAGTACTTC.

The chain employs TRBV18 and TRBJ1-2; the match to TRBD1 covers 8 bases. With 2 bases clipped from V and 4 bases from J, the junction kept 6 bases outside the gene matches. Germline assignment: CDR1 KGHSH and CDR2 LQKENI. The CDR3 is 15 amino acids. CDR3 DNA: TGTGCCAGCTCACCATCTGCGACAGGGGTCTATGGCTACACCTTC. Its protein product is CASSPSATGVYGYTF.

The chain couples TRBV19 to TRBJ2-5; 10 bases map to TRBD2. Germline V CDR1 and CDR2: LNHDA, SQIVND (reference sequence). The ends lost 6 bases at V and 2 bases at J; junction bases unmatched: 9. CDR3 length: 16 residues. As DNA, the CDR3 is TGTGCCAGTAGAACCGGGACTAGCGTAGAACAAGAGACCCAGTACTTC. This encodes CASRTGTSVEQETQYF.

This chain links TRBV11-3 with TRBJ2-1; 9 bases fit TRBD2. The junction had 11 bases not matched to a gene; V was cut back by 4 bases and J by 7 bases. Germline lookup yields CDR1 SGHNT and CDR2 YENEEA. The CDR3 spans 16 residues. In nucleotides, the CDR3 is TGTGCCAGCAGCTCCGGAACCCTTAGCGGGAGTAATGAGCAGTTCTTC. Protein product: CASSSGTLSGSNEQFF.

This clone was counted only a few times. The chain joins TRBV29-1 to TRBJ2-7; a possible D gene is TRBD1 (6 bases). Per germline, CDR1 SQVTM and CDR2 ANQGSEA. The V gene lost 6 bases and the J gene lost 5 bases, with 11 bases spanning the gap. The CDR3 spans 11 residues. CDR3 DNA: TGCAGCGTCCTCAGGGGCCACGAGCAGTACTTC. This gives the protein CSVLRGHEQYF.

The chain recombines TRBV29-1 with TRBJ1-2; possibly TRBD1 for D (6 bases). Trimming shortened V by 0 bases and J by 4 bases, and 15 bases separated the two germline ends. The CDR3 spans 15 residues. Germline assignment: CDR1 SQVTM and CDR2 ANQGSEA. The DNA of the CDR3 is TGCAGCGTTGAAGATATTCAGGGGTCTCTCTATGGCTACACCTTC. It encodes CSVEDIQGSLYGYTF.

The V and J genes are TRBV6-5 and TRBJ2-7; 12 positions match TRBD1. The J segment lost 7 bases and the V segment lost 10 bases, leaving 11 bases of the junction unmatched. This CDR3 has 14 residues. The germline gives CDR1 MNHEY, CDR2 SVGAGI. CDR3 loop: CATQAGQGAGEQYF. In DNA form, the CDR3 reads TGTGCCACTCAGGCGGGACAGGGGGCGGGGGAGCAGTACTTC.

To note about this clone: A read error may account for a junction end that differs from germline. This CDR3 reads CASSLSGTGYQQYF. Written as DNA, the CDR3 is TGTGCCAGCAGCCTTAGCGGGACCGGCTACCAGCAGTACTTC. The rearrangement uses TRBV7-6 and TRBJ2-7; 8 positions agree with TRBD2. Germline V CDR1 and CDR2: SGHVS, FNYEAQ. The CDR3 totals 14 residues.